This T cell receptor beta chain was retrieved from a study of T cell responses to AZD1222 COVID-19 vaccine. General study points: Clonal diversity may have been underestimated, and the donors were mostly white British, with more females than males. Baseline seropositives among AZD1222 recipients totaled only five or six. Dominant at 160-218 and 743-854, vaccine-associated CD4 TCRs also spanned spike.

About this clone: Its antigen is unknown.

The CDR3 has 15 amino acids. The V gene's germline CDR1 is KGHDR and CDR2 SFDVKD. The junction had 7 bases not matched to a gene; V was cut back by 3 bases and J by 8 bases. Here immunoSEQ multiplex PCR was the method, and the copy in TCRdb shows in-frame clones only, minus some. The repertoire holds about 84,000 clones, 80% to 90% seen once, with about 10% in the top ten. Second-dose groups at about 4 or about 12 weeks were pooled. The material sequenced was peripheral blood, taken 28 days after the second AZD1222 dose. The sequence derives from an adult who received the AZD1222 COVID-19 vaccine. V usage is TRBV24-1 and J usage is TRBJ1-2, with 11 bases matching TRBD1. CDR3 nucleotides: TGTGCCACCAGTGATCCGGACAGGGGGCGCGGGGGCTACACCTTC. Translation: CATSDPDRGRGGYTF.